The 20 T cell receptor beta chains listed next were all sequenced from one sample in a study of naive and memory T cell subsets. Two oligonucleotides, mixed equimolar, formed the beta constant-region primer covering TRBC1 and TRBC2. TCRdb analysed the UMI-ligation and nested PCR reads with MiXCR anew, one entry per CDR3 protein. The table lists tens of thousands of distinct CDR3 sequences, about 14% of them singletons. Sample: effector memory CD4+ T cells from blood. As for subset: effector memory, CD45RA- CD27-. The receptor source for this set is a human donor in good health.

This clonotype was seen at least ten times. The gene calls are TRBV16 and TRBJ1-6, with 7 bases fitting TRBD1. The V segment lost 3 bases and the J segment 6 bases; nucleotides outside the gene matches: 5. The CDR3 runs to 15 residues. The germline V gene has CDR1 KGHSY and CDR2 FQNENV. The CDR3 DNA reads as TGTGCCAGCAGCCAGACCGGGACAGCTAATTCACCCCTCCACTTT. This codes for CASSQTGTANSPLHF. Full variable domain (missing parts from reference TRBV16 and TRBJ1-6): GEEVAQTPKHLVRGEGQKAKLYCAPIKGHSYVFWYQQVLKNEFKFLISFQNENVFDETGMPKERFSAKCLPNSPCSLEIQATKLEDSAVYFCASSQTGTANSPLHFGNGTRLTVT.

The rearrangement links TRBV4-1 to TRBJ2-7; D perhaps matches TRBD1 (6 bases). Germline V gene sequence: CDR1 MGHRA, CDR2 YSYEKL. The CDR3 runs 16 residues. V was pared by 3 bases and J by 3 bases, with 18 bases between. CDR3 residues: CASSQAQGQSIYEQYF. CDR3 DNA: TGCGCCAGCAGCCAGGCCCAAGGACAGTCCATCTACGAGCAGTACTTC.

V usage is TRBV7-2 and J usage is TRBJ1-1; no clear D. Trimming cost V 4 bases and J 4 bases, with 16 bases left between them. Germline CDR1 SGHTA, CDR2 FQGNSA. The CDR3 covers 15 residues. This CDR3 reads CASSYTGVRSTEAFF. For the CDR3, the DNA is TGTGCCAGCAGCTACACTGGGGTCCGGTCCACTGAAGCTTTCTTT.

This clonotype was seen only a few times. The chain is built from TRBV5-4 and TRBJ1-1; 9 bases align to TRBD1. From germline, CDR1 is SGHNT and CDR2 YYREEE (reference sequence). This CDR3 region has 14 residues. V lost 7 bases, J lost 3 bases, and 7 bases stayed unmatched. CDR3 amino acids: CASSPDRGYTEAFF. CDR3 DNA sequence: TGTGCCAGCTCCCCGGACAGGGGTTACACTGAAGCTTTCTTT.

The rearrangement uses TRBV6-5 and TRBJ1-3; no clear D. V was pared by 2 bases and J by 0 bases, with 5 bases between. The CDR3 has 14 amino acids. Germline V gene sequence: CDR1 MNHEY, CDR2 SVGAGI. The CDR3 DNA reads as TGTGCCAGCAGTTACGACGACTCTGGAAACACCATATATTTT. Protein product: CASSYDDSGNTIYF.

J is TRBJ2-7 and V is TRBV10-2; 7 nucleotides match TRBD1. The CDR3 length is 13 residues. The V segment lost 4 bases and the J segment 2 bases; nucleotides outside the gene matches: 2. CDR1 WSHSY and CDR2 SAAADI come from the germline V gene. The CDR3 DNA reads TGCGCCAGCAGTGGGGACAGAACCTACGAGCAGTACTTC. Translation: CASSGDRTYEQYF.

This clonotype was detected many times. DNA for the CDR3: TGTGCCAGCAGCCCCGCGGTGCGGGACGGAGATACGCAGTATTTT. The encoded protein is CASSPAVRDGDTQYF. The chain uses TRBV6-6 and TRBJ2-3; possibly TRBD2 for D (6 bases). This CDR3 contains 15 residues. V was trimmed by 6 bases and J by 5 bases, leaving 18 bases between them. Per germline, CDR1 MNHNY and CDR2 SVGAGI (reference sequence).

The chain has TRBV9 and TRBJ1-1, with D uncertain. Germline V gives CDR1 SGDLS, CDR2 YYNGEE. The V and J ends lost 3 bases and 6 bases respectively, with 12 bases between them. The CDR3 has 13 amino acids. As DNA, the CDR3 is TGTGCCAGCAGCGCCACTACCCGGGCTGAAGCTTTCTTT. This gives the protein CASSATTRAEAFF. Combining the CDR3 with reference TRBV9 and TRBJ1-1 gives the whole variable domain DSGVTQTPKHLITATGQRVTLRCSPRSGDLSVYWYQQSLDQGLQFLIQYYNGEERAKGNILERFSAQQFPDLHSELNLSSLELGDSALYFCASSATTRAEAFFGQGTRLTVV.

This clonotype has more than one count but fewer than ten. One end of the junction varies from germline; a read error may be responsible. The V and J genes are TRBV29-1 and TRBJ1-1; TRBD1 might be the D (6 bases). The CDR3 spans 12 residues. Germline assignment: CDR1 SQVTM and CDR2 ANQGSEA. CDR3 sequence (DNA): TGCAGCGTTGAGGCTCTGGGGGCCGATAGGATTTTT. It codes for CSVEALGADRIF.

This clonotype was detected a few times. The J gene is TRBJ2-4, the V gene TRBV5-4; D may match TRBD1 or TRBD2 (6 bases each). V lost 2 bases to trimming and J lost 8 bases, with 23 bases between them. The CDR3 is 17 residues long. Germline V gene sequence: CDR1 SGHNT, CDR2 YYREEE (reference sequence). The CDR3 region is CASSLGHREEESDIQYF. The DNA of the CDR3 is TGTGCCAGCAGCTTAGGCCACAGGGAGGAGGAGAGTGACATTCAGTACTTC.

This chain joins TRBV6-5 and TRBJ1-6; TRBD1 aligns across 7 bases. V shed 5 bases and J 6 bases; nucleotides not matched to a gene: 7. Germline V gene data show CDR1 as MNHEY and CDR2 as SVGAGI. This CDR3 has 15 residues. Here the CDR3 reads CASSAKQGRNSPLHF. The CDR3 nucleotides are TGTGCCAGCAGTGCAAAACAGGGGCGTAATTCACCCCTCCACTTT.

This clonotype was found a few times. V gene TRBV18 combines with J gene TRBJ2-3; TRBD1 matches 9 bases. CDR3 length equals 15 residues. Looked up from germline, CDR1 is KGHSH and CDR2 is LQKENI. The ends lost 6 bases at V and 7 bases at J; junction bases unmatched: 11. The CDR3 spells CASSPTGTGSYTQYF. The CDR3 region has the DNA TGTGCCAGCTCTCCGACCGGGACAGGGTCTTATACGCAGTATTTT.

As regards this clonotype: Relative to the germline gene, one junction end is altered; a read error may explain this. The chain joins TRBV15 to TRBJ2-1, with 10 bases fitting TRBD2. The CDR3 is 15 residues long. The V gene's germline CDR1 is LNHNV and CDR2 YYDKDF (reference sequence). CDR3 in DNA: TGTGCCACCAGCCGGGGACTAGCGTCCTACAATGAGCAGTCCTTC. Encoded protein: CATSRGLASYNEQSF.

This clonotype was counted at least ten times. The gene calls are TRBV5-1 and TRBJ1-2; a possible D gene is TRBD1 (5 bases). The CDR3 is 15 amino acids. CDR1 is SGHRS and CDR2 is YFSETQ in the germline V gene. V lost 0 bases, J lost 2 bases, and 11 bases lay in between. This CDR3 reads CASSLGGGSNYGYTF. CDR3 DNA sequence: TGCGCCAGCAGCTTGGGGGGCGGATCCAACTATGGCTACACCTTC.

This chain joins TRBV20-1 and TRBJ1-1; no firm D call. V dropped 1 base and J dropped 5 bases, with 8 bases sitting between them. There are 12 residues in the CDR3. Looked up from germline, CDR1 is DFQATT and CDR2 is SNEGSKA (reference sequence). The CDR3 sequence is CSARASQTEAFF. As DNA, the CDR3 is TGCAGTGCTAGAGCCTCGCAGACTGAAGCTTTCTTT.

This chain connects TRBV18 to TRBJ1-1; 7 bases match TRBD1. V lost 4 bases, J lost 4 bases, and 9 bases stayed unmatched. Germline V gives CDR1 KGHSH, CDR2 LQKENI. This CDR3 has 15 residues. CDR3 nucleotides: TGTGCCAGCTCACTTCGACAGGGCCTAAGCACTGAAGCTTTCTTT. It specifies CASSLRQGLSTEAFF.

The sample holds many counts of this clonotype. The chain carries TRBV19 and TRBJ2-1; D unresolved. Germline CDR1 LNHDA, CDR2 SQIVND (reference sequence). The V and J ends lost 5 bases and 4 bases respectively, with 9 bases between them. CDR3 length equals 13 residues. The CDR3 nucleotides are TGTGCCAGTAGTCGGTGGGTTTACAATGAGCAGTTCTTC. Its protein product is CASSRWVYNEQFF.

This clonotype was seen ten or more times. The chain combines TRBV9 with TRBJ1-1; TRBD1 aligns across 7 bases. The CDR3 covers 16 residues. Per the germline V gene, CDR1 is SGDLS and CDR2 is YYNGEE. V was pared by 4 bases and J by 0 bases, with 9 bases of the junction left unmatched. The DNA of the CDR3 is TGTGCCAGCAGCAAACGGACAGGCGGGTTGAACACTGAAGCTTTCTTT. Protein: CASSKRTGGLNTEAFF.

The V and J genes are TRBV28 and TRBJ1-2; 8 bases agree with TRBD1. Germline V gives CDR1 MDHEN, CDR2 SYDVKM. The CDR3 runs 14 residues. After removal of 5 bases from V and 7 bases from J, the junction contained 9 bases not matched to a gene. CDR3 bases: TGTGCCAGCAGTCGAGGACAGGGTCGTGGTGGCTACACCTTC. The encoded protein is CASSRGQGRGGYTF.

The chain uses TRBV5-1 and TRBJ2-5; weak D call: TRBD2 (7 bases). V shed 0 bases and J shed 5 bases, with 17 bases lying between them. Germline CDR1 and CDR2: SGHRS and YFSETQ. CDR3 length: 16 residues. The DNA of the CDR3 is TGCGCCAGCAGCTTGGCCTTGGGGGGGCCGGCGGAGACCCAGTACTTC. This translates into CASSLALGGPAETQYF.